The following is a TCR beta chain sequence with its context. Profiled with immunoSEQ multiplex PCR; TCRdb holds only in-frame clones, not every one. The data show roughly 72,000 clones, around 90% seen once. This sample is part of a study of technical replicates of blood from a handful of donors. This clonotype was obtained from a human donor in good health. The sequenced sample consisted of T cells isolated from PBMCs.

The CDR3 region is CASSRGTSGRRETQYF. CDR3 DNA: TGCGCCAGCAGCCGGGGGACTAGCGGGAGGCGGGAGACCCAGTACTTC. This sequence joins TRBV5-1 and TRBJ2-5, with 15 nucleotides matching TRBD2. Trimming removed 4 bases from V and 5 bases from J; junction bases left unmatched: 6. This CDR3 comprises 16 residues. Germline CDR1 is SGHRS and CDR2 is YFSETQ.